A single sample is the source of the 10 T cell receptor beta chains below, sequenced in a study of blood T cell repertoires in COVID-19. Produced via immunoSEQ multiplex PCR; TCRdb's table is partial and in-frame only. This sample yields approximately 210,000 clones, of which almost 90% are seen a single time; around 1.5% belongs to the top ten. Sequencing used peripheral blood. The receptor set was obtained from a man aged 18-30 years with active or convalescent COVID-19.

The chain is built from TRBV27 and TRBJ1-2; 7 nucleotides agree with TRBD1. The CDR3 runs 15 residues. Germline CDR1 MNHEY, CDR2 SMNVEV (reference sequence). V was pared by 5 bases and J by 4 bases, with 10 bases of the junction left unmatched. This CDR3 is CASSQRQGRGYGYTF. The CDR3 DNA reads as TGTGCCAGCAGTCAACGACAGGGTCGAGGCTATGGCTACACCTTC.

The J gene is TRBJ1-2, the V gene TRBV15; TRBD1 matches 8 bases. The CDR3 is 15 amino acids. In germline, CDR1 is LNHNV, CDR2 YYDKDF (reference sequence). V was pared by 0 bases and J by 4 bases, with 4 bases of the junction left unmatched. The CDR3 loop is CATSREQGGVYGYTF. CDR3 DNA sequence: TGTGCCACCAGCAGAGAACAGGGGGGGGTCTATGGCTACACCTTC. Filled out from reference TRBV15 and TRBJ1-2, the complete variable domain reads DAMVIQNPRYQVTQFGKPVTLSCSQTLNHNVMYWYQQKSSQAPKLLFHYYDKDFNNEADTPDNFQSRRPNTSFCFLDIRSPGLGDTAMYLCATSREQGGVYGYTFGSGTRLTVV.

V gene TRBV18 combines with J gene TRBJ1-1; no firm D call. CDR1 and CDR2 (germline): KGHSH, LQKENI. There are 15 residues in the CDR3. Trimming shortened V by 5 bases and J by 4 bases, and 17 bases separated the two germline ends. Here the CDR3 reads CASSNWAEGGTEAFF. The CDR3 DNA sequence: TGTGCCAGCTCAAATTGGGCCGAAGGAGGCACTGAAGCTTTCTTT.

The chain uses TRBV28 and TRBJ2-7; D is undetermined. V was cut by 7 bases and J by 7 bases, with 17 bases left in between. Germline V gene sequence: CDR1 MDHEN, CDR2 SYDVKM. The CDR3 has 13 amino acids. The CDR3 is CASTPFSIGEQYF. CDR3 DNA sequence: TGTGCCAGCACCCCCTTTTCGATCGGGGAGCAGTACTTC.

The V and J genes are TRBV29-1 and TRBJ2-1, with 7 positions matching TRBD1. Germline CDR1 SQVTM, CDR2 ANQGSEA. J gave up 5 bases and V 3 bases, and 13 bases lay outside the gene matches. The CDR3 sequence is 16 residues long. CDR3 nucleotides: TGCAGCGTTGATAGGAGGTTCAGGACAGGAAACAATGAGCAGTTCTTC. Its protein is CSVDRRFRTGNNEQFF.

This clone was observed a single time. In DNA, the CDR3 is TGTGCCATCAGTGAGCCGCATGAGGCGGGGTTCATAGAGACCCAGTACTTC. Translation: CAISEPHEAGFIETQYF. This chain joins TRBV10-3 and TRBJ2-5; tentatively, D is TRBD2 (6 bases). CDR1 and CDR2 from the germline V gene are ENHRY and SYGVKD. The CDR3 covers 17 residues. V lost 2 bases and J lost 4, with 20 bases in between.

The chain recombines TRBV7-2 with TRBJ2-1; 11 bases agree with TRBD2. In germline, CDR1 is SGHTA, CDR2 FQGNSA. The J segment lost 5 bases and the V segment lost 5 bases, leaving 8 bases of the junction unmatched. The CDR3 loop spans 16 amino acids. The CDR3 protein is CASSTLAGGSHNEQFF. DNA of the CDR3: TGTGCCAGCAGCACCTTAGCGGGAGGGTCGCACAATGAGCAGTTCTTC. The full variable domain, in which reference TRBV7-2 and TRBJ2-1 provide the parts outside the CDR3, is GAGVSQSPSNKVTEKGKDVELRCDPISGHTALYWYRQSLGQGLEFLIYFQGNSAPDKSGLPSDRFSAERTGGSVSTLTIQRTQQEDSAVYLCASSTLAGGSHNEQFFGPGTRLTVL.

This chain uses TRBV7-2 with TRBJ2-4; 8 positions match TRBD1. Germline V gene sequence: CDR1 SGHTA, CDR2 FQGNSA. Germline trimming cut 3 bases from V and 6 bases from J; bases unmatched to any gene: 4. The CDR3 sequence is 14 residues long. CDR3 amino acids: CASSLDREINIQYF. CDR3 bases: TGTGCCAGCAGCTTGGACAGGGAGATAAACATTCAGTACTTC.

V usage is TRBV5-8 and J usage is TRBJ2-7; D may be TRBD1 (5 bases). The CDR3 is 13 amino acids. Trimming cost V 2 bases and J 6 bases, with 12 bases left between them. Per the germline V gene, CDR1 is SGHTS and CDR2 is YDEGEE. CDR3: CASSFIRVGEQYF. The CDR3, as DNA: TGTGCCAGCAGCTTCATCAGGGTTGGCGAGCAGTACTTC.

The chain couples TRBV27 to TRBJ2-5, with D possibly matching TRBD1 (6 bases). Germline lookup yields CDR1 MNHEY and CDR2 SMNVEV (reference sequence). CDR3 length: 15 amino acids. The V end was cut by 0 bases, the J end by 3 bases, with 11 bases between. The CDR3 loop is CASSLSAAGEETQYF. The CDR3 nucleotides read TGTGCCAGCAGTTTATCCGCAGCAGGGGAAGAGACCCAGTACTTC.